This entry lists 29 T cell receptor beta chains sequenced from one sample in a study of T cell responses to AZD1222 COVID-19 vaccine. Measured with immunoSEQ multiplex PCR; TCRdb has only the in-frame clones, and not every one. The sample carries over 100,000 clones, 90% recorded once. This sample comprised peripheral blood, obtained on day 0 of AZD1222 vaccination. The source of these receptors is an adult in good health.

The chain links TRBV10-2 to TRBJ1-2; TRBD1 is a possible D gene (5 bases). V dropped 3 bases and J dropped 8 bases, with 19 bases sitting between them. Germline CDR1 is WSHSY and CDR2 is SAAADI. The CDR3 is 15 residues long. The chain's CDR3 is CASSDWGSGNGGYTF. The CDR3 coding sequence is TGCGCCAGCAGTGATTGGGGGTCAGGGAATGGGGGCTACACCTTC.

This chain joins TRBV4-1 and TRBJ1-3; unclear D gene. CDR1 MGHRA and CDR2 YSYEKL come from the germline V gene. This CDR3 is built from 15 residues. Trimming removed 0 bases at V and 2 bases at J, with 8 bases between. The chain's CDR3 is CASSQDAGTGNTIYF. CDR3 nucleotides: TGCGCCAGCAGCCAAGATGCGGGCACTGGAAACACCATATATTTT.

The chain combines TRBV7-2 with TRBJ2-1, with TRBD2 matching 9 bases. Germline V gene sequence: CDR1 SGHTA, CDR2 FQGNSA. The CDR3 has 13 residues. The J segment lost 7 bases and the V segment lost 3 bases, leaving 1 base of the junction unmatched. CDR3 sequence reads: CASSFSGGNEQFF. The CDR3, as DNA: TGTGCCAGCAGCTTTAGCGGGGGAAATGAGCAGTTCTTC.

V is TRBV27 and J is TRBJ2-5; D call uncertain. V was clipped by 3 bases and J by 5 bases, with 10 bases between them. The germline V gene encodes CDR1 MNHEY and CDR2 SMNVEV (reference sequence). CDR3 length equals 13 residues. The CDR3 loop is CASSFLTSETQYF. In nucleotides, the CDR3 is TGTGCCAGCAGTTTCTTAACTTCGGAGACCCAGTACTTC.

V gene TRBV29-1 combines with J gene TRBJ2-4, with 8 bases aligning to TRBD1. Losses at the gene ends were 4 bases for V and 9 bases for J; bases not matched to a gene: 11. The CDR3 runs 14 residues. CDR1 is SQVTM and CDR2 is ANQGSEA in the germline V gene. CDR3 residues: CSVGTGQAASIQYF. As DNA, the CDR3 is TGCAGCGTTGGGACGGGACAGGCCGCCAGCATTCAGTACTTC.

The J gene is TRBJ2-3, the V gene TRBV19; 10 positions match TRBD1. The CDR3 covers 15 residues. Trimming at V came to 11 bases and at J to 4 bases, leaving 12 bases not matched to a gene. Per the germline V gene, CDR1 is LNHDA and CDR2 is SQIVND (reference sequence). CDR3 residues: CASSVGGQGADTQYF. CDR3 in DNA: TGTGCCTCCTCCGTGGGAGGACAGGGGGCAGATACGCAGTATTTT.

This chain links TRBV25-1 with TRBJ1-4; 7 bases fit TRBD1. This CDR3 spans 14 amino acids. V lost 6 bases, J lost 8 bases, and 9 bases stayed unmatched. Germline V gene lookup returns CDR1 MGHDK and CDR2 SYGVNS. The DNA of the CDR3 is TGTGCCAGCAGGGATACAGGGGTTGGAGAAAAACTGTTTTTT. This gives the protein CASRDTGVGEKLFF.

This chain connects TRBV29-1 to TRBJ2-7; a possible D gene is TRBD1 (5 bases). Trimming pared 2 bases from V and 0 bases from J, leaving 8 bases between. The V gene's germline CDR1 is SQVTM and CDR2 ANQGSEA. CDR3 length: 13 amino acids. CDR3 DNA: TGCAGCGTTGAACCGGACAACTCCTACGAGCAGTACTTC. This translates into CSVEPDNSYEQYF.

The chain couples TRBV3-1 (or the pseudogene TRBV3-2) to TRBJ1-2; maybe TRBD1 (6 bases). The germline V gene encodes CDR1 LGHDT and CDR2 YNNKEL (reference sequence). This CDR3 contains 15 residues. Between the trimmed V and J ends, which lost 3 bases and 0 bases, there was a span of 11 bases. This CDR3 reads CASSQWDTSNYGYTF. The CDR3 nucleotides read TGTGCCAGCAGCCAGTGGGACACCTCTAACTATGGCTACACCTTC.

This clone has only one observation. The chain couples TRBV7-9 to TRBJ2-7, with D perhaps TRBD1 (6 bases). The V gene's germline CDR1 is SEHNR and CDR2 FQNEAQ (reference sequence). This CDR3 contains 17 residues. Between the trimmed V and J ends, which lost 6 bases and 2 bases, there was a span of 23 bases. CDR3 protein: CASSSTTGTSVAYEQYF. CDR3 DNA: TGTGCCAGCAGTTCGACAACCGGGACATCGGTGGCCTACGAGCAGTACTTC. Full variable domain (remainder filled in from reference TRBV7-9 and TRBJ2-7): DTGVSQNPRHKITKRGQNVTFRCDPISEHNRLYWYRQTLGQGPEFLTYFQNEAQLEKSRLLSDRFSAERPKGSFSTLEIQRTEQGDSAMYLCASSSTTGTSVAYEQYFGPGTRLTVT.

The gene calls are TRBV6-1 and TRBJ2-1; D possibly matches TRBD1 or TRBD2 (6 bases each). V dropped 4 bases and J dropped 1 base, with 17 bases sitting between them. The V gene's germline CDR1 is MNHNS and CDR2 SASEGT. This CDR3 region has 17 residues. The CDR3 sequence is CASSVNPGGASYNEQFF. The CDR3 nucleotides read TGTGCCAGCAGTGTTAATCCCGGGGGCGCATCCTACAATGAGCAGTTCTTC.

This clone was picked up one time. This chain connects TRBV4-2 to TRBJ2-1; 8 bases align to TRBD1. The length of the CDR3 is 18 residues. Trimming took 1 base from V and 7 from J; bases not matched to a gene: 15. The V gene's germline CDR1 is LGHNA and CDR2 YNFKEQ. CDR3 coding DNA: TGTGCCAGCAGCCAAGCTTTGCAAGGGGCAGGGGGCTCGAATGAGCAGTTCTTC. Amino acid sequence: CASSQALQGAGGSNEQFF.

This chain joins TRBV3-1 (or the pseudogene TRBV3-2) and TRBJ1-2, with 9 bases aligning to TRBD1. The germline V gene encodes CDR1 LGHDT and CDR2 YNNKEL (reference sequence). V gave up 0 bases and J gave up 6 bases; unmatched junction bases: 5. The CDR3 is made up of 15 amino acids. The CDR3 DNA is TGTGCCAGCAGCCAAGACTTGACAGGGGGGGATGGCTACACCTTC. It yields the protein CASSQDLTGGDGYTF.

The chain employs TRBV11-3 and TRBJ2-2; tentatively, D is TRBD1 or TRBD2 (5 bases each). The CDR3 is 15 residues long. CDR1 SGHNT and CDR2 YENEEA come from the germline V gene. The V gene lost 5 bases and the J gene lost 0 bases, with 10 bases spanning the gap. The CDR3 DNA reads TGTGCCAGCAGCCCGTGGGGGACGAACACCGGGGAGCTGTTTTTT. Protein: CASSPWGTNTGELFF. The variable domain in full, completed from reference TRBV11-3 and TRBJ2-2, reads EAGVVQSPRYKIIEKKQPVAFWCNPISGHNTLYWYLQNLGQGPELLIRYENEEAVDDSQLPKDRFSAERLKGVDSTLKIQPAELGDSAVYLCASSPWGTNTGELFFGEGSRLTVL.

CDR3 in amino acids: CASSKVGGRVAEAFF. The CDR3 coding sequence is TGTGCCAGCAGCAAAGTTGGAGGCAGGGTAGCTGAAGCTTTCTTT. This chain uses TRBV21-1 with TRBJ1-1. TRBV21-1 is tagged as a pseudogene. The CDR3 consists of 15 residues.

V usage is TRBV29-1 and J usage is TRBJ2-2; D is ambiguous. V shed 6 bases and J shed 6 bases, with 5 bases lying between them. CDR1 is SQVTM and CDR2 is ANQGSEA in the germline V gene. The CDR3 length is 10 residues. CDR3 region: CSVRAGELFF. As DNA, the CDR3 is TGCAGCGTAAGGGCCGGGGAGCTGTTTTTT.

V gene TRBV7-2 combines with J gene TRBJ2-2, with 9 bases fitting TRBD2. CDR1 is SGHTA and CDR2 is FQGNSA in the germline V gene. Trimming cost V 1 base and J 9 bases; bases outside gene matches: 6. The length of the CDR3 is 15 residues. This CDR3 reads CASSLGGTSQRELFF. In DNA form, the CDR3 reads TGTGCCAGCAGCTTAGGGGGGACTAGCCAAAGGGAGCTGTTTTTT. Supplemented by reference TRBV7-2 and TRBJ2-2, the full variable domain reads GAGVSQSPSNKVTEKGKDVELRCDPISGHTALYWYRQSLGQGLEFLIYFQGNSAPDKSGLPSDRFSAERTGGSVSTLTIQRTQQEDSAVYLCASSLGGTSQRELFFGEGSRLTVL.

This clone was recorded only once. This chain connects TRBV9 to TRBJ1-6; D may be TRBD1 (6 bases). The germline CDR1 and CDR2 sequences are SGDLS and YYNGEE. CDR3 length equals 14 residues. The ends were cut back, 0 bases at V and 13 bases at J, with 14 bases in the middle. Here the CDR3 DNA reads TGTGCCAGCAGCGTAGGCCCTGGGGGCCTCCCCCTCCACTTT. Amino acid sequence: CASSVGPGGLPLHF.

V usage is TRBV19 and J usage is TRBJ1-6; 7 positions agree with TRBD1. The CDR3 is 15 amino acids. Looked up from germline, CDR1 is LNHDA and CDR2 is SQIVND (reference sequence). Losses at the gene ends were 4 bases for V and 7 bases for J; bases not matched to a gene: 7. This CDR3 is CASSRSGTVNSPLHF. Written as DNA, the CDR3 is TGTGCCAGTAGTAGGTCCGGGACAGTAAATTCACCCCTCCACTTT.

The chain employs TRBV2 and TRBJ2-1, with a tentative D call TRBD1 (5 bases). The CDR3 has 13 residues. The germline gives CDR1 SNHLY, CDR2 FYNNEI. V dropped 2 bases and J dropped 8 bases, with 10 bases sitting between them. The CDR3 DNA is TGTGCCAGCAGTGAATACGCCAGGGATGAGCAGTTCTTC. Translating it yields CASSEYARDEQFF.

The chain uses TRBV28 and TRBJ2-7, with 7 bases that match TRBD1. Germline trimming cut 5 bases from V and 4 bases from J; bases unmatched to any gene: 2. Germline CDR1 and CDR2: MDHEN and SYDVKM. This CDR3 region has 12 residues. In nucleotides, the CDR3 is TGTGCCAGCAGTACAGGGGAGTACGAGCAGTACTTC. This gives the protein CASSTGEYEQYF.

This rearrangement joins TRBV27 to TRBJ1-2; TRBD1 matches at 7 bases. Germline CDR1 and CDR2: MNHEY and SMNVEV (reference sequence). The CDR3 sequence is 15 residues long. The V gene end was trimmed by 2 bases and the J gene end by 6 bases; junction bases not matched to a gene: 9. This chain's CDR3 is CASSLSPRGINGYTF. The CDR3, as DNA: TGTGCCAGCAGTTTAAGTCCCAGGGGGATCAATGGCTACACCTTC.

The chain employs TRBV7-2 and TRBJ1-2; 11 bases map to TRBD1. This CDR3 region has 16 residues. Germline V CDR1 and CDR2: SGHTA, FQGNSA. The junction had 5 bases not matched to a gene; V was cut back by 0 bases and J by 5 bases. CDR3 residues: CASSLAGTGGTYGYTF. CDR3 sequence (DNA): TGTGCCAGCAGCTTAGCCGGGACAGGGGGAACTTATGGCTACACCTTC.

CDR3 sequence: CASSLAGNTGELFF. Here the CDR3 DNA reads TGTGCCAGCAGCTTGGCCGGCAACACCGGGGAGCTGTTTTTT. The chain uses TRBV5-5 and TRBJ2-2, with D hard to call. Between the trimmed V and J ends, which lost 0 bases and 2 bases, there was a span of 5 bases. Per germline, CDR1 SGHKS and CDR2 YYEKEE (reference sequence). This CDR3 is built from 14 residues.

The genes are TRBV3-1 (or the pseudogene TRBV3-2) and TRBJ1-6, with a tentative D call TRBD1 (5 bases). In germline, CDR1 is LGHDT, CDR2 YNNKEL (reference sequence). The CDR3 length is 15 residues. V lost 4 bases, J lost 10 bases, and 17 bases lay in between. CDR3 coding DNA: TGTGCCAGCAGCCGACGCGTGACAGATTCCTCACCCCTCCACTTT. It codes for CASSRRVTDSSPLHF.

The chain is built from TRBV6-5 and TRBJ1-1, with a tentative D call TRBD1 (6 bases). The CDR3 consists of 15 residues. Trimming cost V 7 bases and J 4 bases, with 19 bases left between them. Germline V gives CDR1 MNHEY, CDR2 SVGAGI. The CDR3 here is CASNQGLPGVTEAFF. As DNA, the CDR3 is TGTGCCAGCAATCAGGGGTTACCCGGAGTCACTGAAGCTTTCTTT.

This sequence joins TRBV6-5 and TRBJ2-1; D remains unclear. This CDR3 contains 15 residues. The germline CDR1 and CDR2 sequences are MNHEY and SVGAGI. Deletions cut 2 bases from V and 5 bases from J, with 13 bases between. The CDR3 loop reads CASSYRLFDHNEQFF. As DNA, the CDR3 is TGTGCCAGCAGTTACCGACTCTTTGACCACAATGAGCAGTTCTTC.

The chain joins TRBV27 to TRBJ1-2; TRBD1 might be the D (6 bases). Trimming stripped 4 bases from V and 5 bases from J, with 14 bases between. The CDR3 totals 14 residues. Per germline, CDR1 MNHEY and CDR2 SMNVEV (reference sequence). The CDR3 loop reads CASSSLGGVYGYTF. DNA of the CDR3: TGTGCCAGCAGTTCTTTGGGGGGCGTTTATGGCTACACCTTC.

CDR3 amino acids: CASSEAVGTGTSGYTF. The CDR3, as DNA: TGTGCCAGCAGTGAAGCGGTTGGGACAGGGACATCTGGCTACACCTTC. The chain has TRBV6-1 and TRBJ1-2; TRBD1 agrees at 9 bases. The CDR3 is 16 residues long. V lost 0 bases, J lost 7 bases, and 9 bases stayed unmatched. CDR1 and CDR2 (germline): MNHNS, SASEGT.